These 10 T cell receptor beta chains were sequenced from one sample in a study of CD8+CD57+ T cells in acquired aplastic anemia. Genomic DNA templated the TCR beta VDJ and CDR3 profiling. Each CDR3 protein is one row after TCRdb ran MiXCR on the reads. In the table there are 150,000 to 200,000 distinct CDR3 sequences, about three fifths of which are singletons. The material sequenced was sorted CD4+, CD8+, or CD8+CD57+ T cells (not recorded which) from PBMCs. These receptors were taken from a human donor with severe aplastic anemia or a healthy control (not recorded which).

This clonotype was seen only a few times. The chain links TRBV12-3 or TRBV12-4 to TRBJ1-3, with D unresolved. V was trimmed by 7 bases and J by 0 bases, leaving 4 bases between them. The CDR3 sequence is 12 residues long. The DNA for the CDR3 is TGTGCCAGCACCAACTCTGGAAACACCATATATTTT. It is translated as CASTNSGNTIYF.

The chain recombines TRBV20-1 with TRBJ2-5, with a possible D match to TRBD1 (7 bases). The germline CDR1 and CDR2 sequences are DFQATT and SNEGSKA (reference sequence). The germline V and J ends were trimmed by 3 bases and 4 bases, with 12 bases remaining between them. The CDR3 loop spans 13 amino acids. The CDR3 protein is CSASRQGGETQYF. CDR3 in DNA: TGCAGTGCTAGCCGACAGGGAGGAGAGACCCAGTACTTC.

The chain is built from TRBV20-1 and TRBJ2-5; TRBD2 agrees at 8 bases. The CDR3 length is 15 residues. The germline V gene has CDR1 DFQATT and CDR2 SNEGSKA (reference sequence). The V and J ends lost 0 bases and 7 bases, in that order; junction bases with no gene match: 10. CDR3 region: CSARDPRAGEGTQYF. The CDR3 DNA follows: TGCAGTGCTAGAGATCCGAGAGCGGGAGAAGGGACCCAGTACTTC.

This clonotype was counted ten times or more. The chain combines TRBV7-9 with TRBJ2-7, with D tentatively TRBD2 (5 bases). Germline V gene sequence: CDR1 SEHNR, CDR2 FQNEAQ (reference sequence). The V gene lost 5 bases and the J gene lost 5 bases, with 16 bases spanning the gap. CDR3 size: 14 residues. CDR3 sequence reads: CASSGVRVGNEQYF. The DNA of the CDR3 is TGTGCCAGCAGCGGTGTGAGGGTGGGCAACGAGCAGTACTTC.

In regard to this clonotype: One end of the junction is discordant with germline, which a read error may explain. The genes are TRBV5-1 and TRBJ2-5; D may correspond to TRBD1 or TRBD2 (5 bases each). This CDR3 region has 13 residues. Germline lookup yields CDR1 SGHRS and CDR2 YFSETQ. CDR3 sequence: CASSLEGLFFGDF. The CDR3 region has the DNA TGCGCCAGCAGCTTAGAGGGGTTGTTTTTCGGGGACTTC.

The V call is TRBV15, the J call TRBJ1-6; the match to TRBD1 covers 9 bases. Trimming at V came to 7 bases and at J to 6 bases, leaving 1 base not matched to a gene. The CDR3 has 13 residues. Germline CDR1 and CDR2: LNHNV and YYDKDF (reference sequence). CDR3 coding DNA: TGTGCCACCAAGACAGGGGGTAATTCACCCCTCCACTTT. This codes for CATKTGGNSPLHF. Drawing the rest from reference TRBV15 and TRBJ1-6, the complete variable domain is DAMVIQNPRYQVTQFGKPVTLSCSQTLNHNVMYWYQQKSSQAPKLLFHYYDKDFNNEADTPDNFQSRRPNTSFCFLDIRSPGLGDTAMYLCATKTGGNSPLHFGNGTRLTVT.

This chain links TRBV2 with TRBJ1-5; D gene uncertain. The CDR3 extends over 14 amino acids. Germline V gene sequence: CDR1 SNHLY, CDR2 FYNNEI. The V end lost 2 bases, the J end lost 2 bases, and 7 bases lay between the germline ends. DNA for the CDR3: TGTGCCAGCAGTGAATCCCAGGGCAATCAGCCCCAGCATTTT. As protein: CASSESQGNQPQHF.

This clonotype was seen at least ten times. The chain combines TRBV7-2 with TRBJ1-2, with TRBD1 identical over 11 bases. Trimming took 4 bases from V and 2 from J; bases not matched to a gene: 9. The CDR3 is 17 amino acids. The germline CDR1 and CDR2 sequences are SGHTA and FQGNSA. The CDR3 region has the DNA TGTGCCAGCAGCTCCATCGGACAGGGGGCGGCCAACTATGGCTACACCTTC. Protein: CASSSIGQGAANYGYTF.

The chain employs TRBV2 and TRBJ2-5; possible D gene TRBD2, 6 bases. CDR3 length: 16 amino acids. The germline V and J ends were trimmed by 7 bases and 0 bases, with 18 bases remaining between them. Germline V gene sequence: CDR1 SNHLY, CDR2 FYNNEI. For the CDR3, the DNA is TGTGCCAGCACGGTGTTGGAGGGGAGAAACCAAGAGACCCAGTACTTC. It encodes CASTVLEGRNQETQYF.

The genes are TRBV15 and TRBJ1-3; maybe TRBD1 (6 bases). The CDR3 totals 15 residues. Germline values: CDR1 LNHNV, CDR2 YYDKDF (reference sequence). V was clipped by 0 bases and J by 4 bases, with 10 bases between them. CDR3 sequence (DNA): TGTGCCACCAGCAGAGATCGGGGGGCCGGAAACACCATATATTTT. It specifies CATSRDRGAGNTIYF.